Detailed here is one T cell receptor (beta chain). This sample was included in a study of Graves' ophthalmopathy and Graves' hyperthyroidism. RNA transcripts served as template for amplifying TCR beta CDR3 sequences. Second-round multiplex PCR came after a first-round RT-PCR that employed HTBI primers. TCRdb redid the calling of the multiplex PCR reads with MiXCR, one entry per CDR3 protein. This sample has 740,000 or so distinct CDR3 sequences, with roughly 40% found just once. Germline V gives CDR1 SGDLS, CDR2 YYNGEE. This CDR3 is 14 amino acids long. V shed 3 bases, J shed 2 bases, and the junction held 4 bases outside the gene matches. What supplied the PBMCs was more than 7.5 ml of fresh peripheral blood.

The gene calls are TRBV9 and TRBJ2-5; TRBD1 agrees at 7 bases. The sample consisted of peripheral blood. The clonotype comes from an adult man with Graves' ophthalmopathy. CDR3 amino acids: CASSGQGWQETQYF. The CDR3 DNA follows: TGTGCCAGCAGCGGACAGGGATGGCAAGAGACCCAGTACTTC.